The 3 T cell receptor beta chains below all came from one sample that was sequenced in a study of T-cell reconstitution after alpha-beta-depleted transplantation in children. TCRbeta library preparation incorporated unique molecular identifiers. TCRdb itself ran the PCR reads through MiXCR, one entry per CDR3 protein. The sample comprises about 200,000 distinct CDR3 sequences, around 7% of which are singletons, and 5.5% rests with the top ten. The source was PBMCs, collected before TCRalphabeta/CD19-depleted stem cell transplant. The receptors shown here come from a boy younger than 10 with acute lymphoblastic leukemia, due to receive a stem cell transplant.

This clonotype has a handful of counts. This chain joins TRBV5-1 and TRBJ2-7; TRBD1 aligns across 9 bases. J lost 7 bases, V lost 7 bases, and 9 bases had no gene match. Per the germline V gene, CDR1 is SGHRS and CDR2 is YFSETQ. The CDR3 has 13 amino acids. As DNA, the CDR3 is TGCGCCAGCTCCGGGACAGGGCACGGTGAGCAGTACTTC. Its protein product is CASSGTGHGEQYF.

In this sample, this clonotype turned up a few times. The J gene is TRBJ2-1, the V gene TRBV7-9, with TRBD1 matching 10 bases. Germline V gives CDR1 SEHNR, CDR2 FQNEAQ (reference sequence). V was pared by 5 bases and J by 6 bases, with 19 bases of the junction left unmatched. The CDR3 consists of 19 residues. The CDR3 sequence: CASSPRDRGGHERSNEQFF. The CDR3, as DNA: TGTGCCAGCAGCCCCCGGGACAGGGGAGGTCATGAGAGAAGCAATGAGCAGTTCTTC.

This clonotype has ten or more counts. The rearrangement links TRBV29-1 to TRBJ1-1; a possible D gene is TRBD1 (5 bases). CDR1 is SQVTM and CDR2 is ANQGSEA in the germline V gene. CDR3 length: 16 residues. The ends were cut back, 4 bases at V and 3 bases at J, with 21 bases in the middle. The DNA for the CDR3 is TGCAGCGTTGTTGGGATGTCGGGGGTATGGGACACTGAAGCTTTCTTT. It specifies CSVVGMSGVWDTEAFF. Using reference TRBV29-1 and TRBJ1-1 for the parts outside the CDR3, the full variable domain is SAVISQKPSRDICQRGTSLTIQCQVDSQVTMMFWYRQQPGQSLTLIATANQGSEATYESGFVIDKFPISRPNLTFSTLTVSNMSPEDSSIYLCSVVGMSGVWDTEAFFGQGTRLTVV.